These T cell receptor beta chains were read from a single sample in a study of cytomegalovirus exposure and HLA in healthy donors. Clones were sequenced by immunoSEQ multiplex PCR, and TCRdb holds only the in-frame ones, with some missing. The sample contains about 180,000 clones, approximately 70% of which appear only once. The material sequenced was PBMCs. Receptors were obtained from a human donor in good health. CDR3s include the opening cysteine and the closing phenylalanine or tryptophan. Each record gives: CDR3 DNA, CDR3 protein, V gene, clone size, J gene, D gene. D genes are given only for firm matches. Clone size is shown for a subset of rows, as once, few, many or a class of expanded clone.

TGTGCCAGCAGCTCGGTGACTGCGGGGGCCTCTAGCACAGATACGCAGTATTTT CASSSVTAGASSTDTQYF TRBV7-8 - TRBJ2-3 -
TGTGCCAGCAGCGGAGGCGCAGGGGGCCACGAGCAGTACTTC CASSGGAGGHEQYF TRBV11-3 - TRBJ2-7 TRBD1
TGTGCCAGCAGCCCAAACCCTTTAGCGGGGGGTATCTACGAGCAGTACTTC CASSPNPLAGGIYEQYF TRBV7-8 - TRBJ2-7 TRBD2
TGTGCCAGTAGAAATGGGAACACTGAAGCTTTCTTT CASRNGNTEAFF TRBV18 - TRBJ1-1 -
TGTGCCAGCAGTTTACCAGGGGACGAGCAGTACTTC CASSLPGDEQYF TRBV6-5 few TRBJ2-7 -
TGTGCCAGCAGCCCAGACTATATCCAAGAGACCCAGTACTTC CASSPDYIQETQYF TRBV11-1 - TRBJ2-5 -
TGTGCCAGCAGCTTATCTTCCGGGAGCAATCAGCCCCAGCATTTT CASSLSSGSNQPQHF TRBV7-8 - TRBJ1-5 -
TGTGCCAGCAGCTTAGAGAGTAGGACAGAAAACTATGGCTACACCTTC CASSLESRTENYGYTF TRBV11-2 few TRBJ1-2 -
TGTGCCAGCAGTGGGCAGGCCCTGAACACTGAAGCTTTCTTT CASSGQALNTEAFF TRBV2 few TRBJ1-1 -
TGTGCCAGCAGCGGGAGTAGCGGGGGCGTAGAGACCCAGTACTTC CASSGSSGGVETQYF TRBV2 - TRBJ2-5 TRBD2